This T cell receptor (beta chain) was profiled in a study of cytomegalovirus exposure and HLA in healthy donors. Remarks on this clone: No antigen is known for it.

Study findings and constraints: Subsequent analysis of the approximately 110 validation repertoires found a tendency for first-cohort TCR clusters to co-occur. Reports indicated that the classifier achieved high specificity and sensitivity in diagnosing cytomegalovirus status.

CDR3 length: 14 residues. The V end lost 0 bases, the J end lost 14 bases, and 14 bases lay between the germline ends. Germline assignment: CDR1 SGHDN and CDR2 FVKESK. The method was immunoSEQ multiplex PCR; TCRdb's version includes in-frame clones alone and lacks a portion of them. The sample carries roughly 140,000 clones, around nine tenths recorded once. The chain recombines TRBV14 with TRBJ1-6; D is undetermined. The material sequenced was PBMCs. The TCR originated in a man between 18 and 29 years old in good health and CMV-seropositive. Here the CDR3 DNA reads TGTGCCAGCAGCCAAGAATCCCGGCCGACTTCCCTCCACTTT. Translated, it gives CASSQESRPTSLHF.